This is a list of T cell receptor beta chains from one sample in a study of cytomegalovirus exposure and HLA in healthy donors. Here immunoSEQ multiplex PCR was the method, and the copy in TCRdb shows in-frame clones only, minus some. The sample carries 92,000 or so clones, 96% recorded once. The material sequenced was PBMCs. These receptors all stem from a man aged 18 to 30 in good health and CMV-seronegative. CDR3s include the opening cysteine and the closing phenylalanine or tryptophan. The D gene is left open where the match is weak. Size tells how often a clone was seen (once, few, many) or the class of an expanded clone, and some rows leave it out.

TRBV4-1	.	TRBD1	TRBJ1-5	CASSSQGVGNQPQHF	TGCGCCAGCAGCTCACAGGGGGTGGGAAATCAGCCCCAGCATTTT
TRBV7-7	.	.	TRBJ1-4	CASSLVGGTNEKLFF	TGTGCTAGCAGCTTAGTCGGGGGAACTAATGAAAAACTGTTTTTT
TRBV21-1	.	.	TRBJ2-6	CASSKDDISSGANVLTF	TGTGCCAGCAGCAAAGATGACATCAGCTCTGGGGCCAACGTCCTGACTTTC
TRBV5-6	.	TRBD1	TRBJ1-2	CASSLDRGVKNYGYTF	TGTGCCAGCAGCCTTGACAGGGGGGTTAAGAACTATGGCTACACCTTC
TRBV30	.	.	TRBJ2-7	CAWSVRQGSYEQYF	TGTGCCTGGAGTGTGAGGCAGGGAAGCTACGAGCAGTACTTC
TRBV9	.	.	TRBJ2-3	CATSPEAASSTDTQYF	TGTGCCACCTCCCCTGAGGCGGCATCTAGCACAGATACGCAGTATTTT
TRBV5-4	.	TRBD1	TRBJ2-1	CASTNTQGAAYNEQFF	TGTGCCAGCACCAATACACAGGGGGCGGCCTACAATGAGCAGTTCTTC
TRBV6-1	.	TRBD1	TRBJ2-1	CASSEVLGQGRNEQFF	TGTGCCAGCAGTGAAGTGTTGGGACAGGGTCGGAATGAGCAGTTCTTC
TRBV11-3	once	.	TRBJ2-2	CASSPQAGQRNTGELFF	TGTGCCAGCAGCCCACAGGCAGGACAGAGGAACACCGGGGAGCTGTTTTTT
TRBV6-5	.	.	TRBJ1-2	CASSYSPPYGYTF	TGTGCCAGCAGTTACTCCCCTCCGTATGGCTACACCTTC
TRBV4-2	.	.	TRBJ2-3	CASSQESFQGTQYF	TGTGCCAGCAGCCAAGAAAGTTTTCAGGGTACGCAGTATTTT
TRBV6-1	.	.	TRBJ2-5	CATAGSGQETQYF	TGTGCAACCGCCGGGTCGGGCCAAGAGACCCAGTACTTC
TRBV2	.	.	TRBJ1-5	CASSEARTFNQPQHF	TGTGCCAGCAGTGAAGCAAGGACATTCAATCAGCCCCAGCATTTT
TRBV28	.	TRBD2	TRBJ2-2	CASSPGLATGELFF	TGTGCCAGCAGTCCGGGACTAGCGACCGGGGAGCTGTTTTTT
TRBV25-1	.	.	TRBJ1-2	CASSEYGGADAYGYTF	TGTGCCAGCAGTGAATATGGAGGGGCAGATGCCTATGGCTACACCTTC
TRBV5-4	.	TRBD1	TRBJ1-5	CASSLGGQGGEPQHF	TGTGCCAGCAGCTTGGGTGGACAGGGGGGAGAGCCCCAGCATTTT
TRBV30	.	.	TRBJ2-3	CAWSGGSTDTQYF	TGTGCCTGGAGCGGCGGGAGCACAGATACGCAGTATTTT
TRBV6-6	once	TRBD2	TRBJ2-7	CASSSRLAGGPYEQYF	TGTGCCAGCAGTTCTCGGCTAGCGGGAGGGCCATACGAGCAGTACTTC
TRBV4-3	.	.	TRBJ1-2	CASSQEAGEGWTYGYTF	TGCGCCAGCAGCCAAGAGGCAGGGGAAGGTTGGACCTATGGCTACACCTTC
TRBV10-1	.	.	TRBJ1-4	CASSESTTTNEKLFF	TGCGCCAGCAGTGAGTCAACTACAACTAATGAAAAACTGTTTTTT
TRBV7-8	.	TRBD2	TRBJ2-4	CASSSSGRPSENIQYF	TGTGCCAGCAGCAGTAGCGGGAGGCCCTCTGAAAACATTCAGTACTTC
TRBV5-4	.	TRBD1	TRBJ1-2	CASSFRGGVNYGYTF	TGTGCCAGCAGCTTCCGAGGGGGCGTCAACTATGGCTACACCTTC
TRBV7-2	.	TRBD1	TRBJ1-2	CASSRDRDGFGYTF	TGTGCCAGCAGCCGCGACAGGGATGGTTTTGGCTACACCTTC
TRBV7-8	.	.	TRBJ2-7	CASSSIRQSSYEQYF	TGTGCCAGCAGCTCGATCCGACAGAGCTCCTACGAGCAGTACTTC